The entry that follows covers one T cell receptor beta chain sequence. The antigen remains unidentified. The data derive from a study of Tregs in tolerant kidney transplant recipients. Study outcomes and limitations: The most relevant donor-specific Treg TCRbeta repertoire apparently came from expansion with activated donor B cells. No direct test of biological reproducibility was done here.

Germline CDR1 SGHRS, CDR2 YFSETQ. Trimming removed 4 bases from V and 1 base from J, with 12 bases in between. CDR3 length equals 14 residues. Thawed PBMCs were FACS-sorted into unstimulated CD4+CD25+CD127- regulatory T cells, CD4+CD25- non-regulatory cells, CD4 and CD8 cells. The protocol was immunoSEQ multiplex PCR, while the TCRdb copy is restricted to in-frame clones and leaves out a portion. Of 240,000 or so clones listed, 65% to 85% are singletons. This TCR derives from a human donor in good health. The sample consisted of CD4+ T cells from blood. The chain is built from TRBV5-1 and TRBJ2-7; D is perhaps TRBD2 (5 bases). As DNA, the CDR3 is TGCGCCAGCAGCCTGGACGGAGGATCCTACGAGCAGTACTTC. This encodes CASSLDGGSYEQYF.